This T cell receptor beta chain was identified during a study of blood T cell repertoires in COVID-19. CDR1 is GTSNPN and CDR2 is SVGIG in the germline V gene (reference sequence). This CDR3 comprises 18 residues. V trimming: 1 base; J trimming: 6 bases; junction bases outside the gene matches: 15. This table comes from immunoSEQ multiplex PCR, and its TCRdb copy is limited to in-frame clones, with some not included. The table lists some 530,000 clones, approximately 83% of them singletons. The TCR was taken from a human donor in a cohort sampled during active COVID-19. J is TRBJ2-1 and V is TRBV30; 10 bases match TRBD2. The sequenced sample consisted of peripheral blood. DNA of the CDR3: TGTGCCTGGAGTGCGCCGGGACTAGCGAGCCTAGCCGCCAATGAGCAGTTCTTC. Amino acids: CAWSAPGLASLAANEQFF.